This is a list of T cell receptor beta chains from one sample in a study of T cells in Graves' hyperthyroidism and ophthalmopathy. TCRdb reprocessed the multiplex PCR reads via MiXCR and lists one record per CDR3 protein. The sample has hundreds of thousands of distinct CDR3 sequences; approximately 13% are singletons. Material: blood. These receptors originate from a woman aged 25 to 39 with Graves' hyperthyroidism that later progressed to Graves' ophthalmopathy. CDR3s include the opening cysteine and the closing phenylalanine or tryptophan. A D gene is named only where the DNA matches it firmly. Not all rows give a size; the values are once, few, many and, for expanded clones, a class.

TRBV12-3/TRBV12-4,many,.,TRBJ2-5,CASSPRRATVETQYF,TGTGCCAGCAGTCCGCGGCGGGCCACCGTCGAGACCCAGTACTTC
TRBV14,many,TRBD1,TRBJ2-1,CASSNMHQTGPLYNEQFF,TGTGCCAGCAGCAACATGCATCAGACAGGGCCCCTCTACAATGAGCAGTTCTTC
TRBV2,many,TRBD2,TRBJ2-1,CASSEPGTSGYNEQFF,TGTGCCAGCAGTGAGCCCGGGACTAGCGGATACAATGAGCAGTTCTTC
TRBV6-1,many,TRBD2,TRBJ2-1,CASTNWGGRTYYNEQFF,TGTGCCAGCACCAACTGGGGCGGGAGGACCTACTACAATGAGCAGTTCTTC
TRBV29-1,few,TRBD1,TRBJ2-1,CSAQGTGMVRNEQFF,TGCAGCGCTCAAGGGACAGGGATGGTAAGGAATGAGCAGTTCTTC
TRBV12-3/TRBV12-4,.,.,TRBJ2-7,CASSFAAAWYEQYF,TGTGCCAGCAGTTTCGCGGCTGCCTGGTACGAGCAGTACTTC
TRBV2,many,.,TRBJ1-4,CASRRGGVQEKLFF,TGTGCCAGCAGGAGGGGAGGGGTACAGGAAAAACTGTTTTTT
TRBV7-3,.,.,TRBJ1-1,CASSYNGADTEAFF,TGTGCCAGCAGCTACAACGGGGCGGACACTGAAGCTTTCTTT
TRBV7-9,many,TRBD2,TRBJ2-3,CASSLAAGATDTQYF,TGTGCCAGCAGCTTAGCGGCGGGAGCGACAGATACGCAGTATTTT
TRBV20-1,many,.,TRBJ1-5,CSARGGAGQPQHF,TGCAGTGCTAGGGGTGGGGCAGGGCAGCCCCAGCATTTT
TRBV19,many,.,TRBJ1-1,CASTPGHEITEAFF,TGTGCCAGTACCCCGGGACACGAGATCACTGAAGCTTTCTTT
TRBV12-3/TRBV12-4,few,TRBD1,TRBJ1-2,CASSPTGTGATGYTF,TGTGCCAGCAGTCCTACCGGGACAGGGGCGACTGGCTACACCTTC
TRBV20-1,.,.,TRBJ2-7,CSASRSYEQYF,TGCAGTGCTAGTCGGAGCTACGAGCAGTACTTC
TRBV15,many,TRBD1,TRBJ2-1,CATSRESLLTGGPYNEQFF,TGTGCCACCAGCAGAGAGAGCTTACTCACAGGGGGGCCCTACAATGAGCAGTTCTTC
TRBV27,few,.,TRBJ2-1,CASSSPGEREQFF,TGTGCCAGCAGTTCCCCGGGGGAGAGAGAGCAGTTCTTC
TRBV19,many,.,TRBJ2-5,CASSRSVSSRPGTETQYF,TGTGCCAGTTCCCGATCTGTTTCTAGCCGGCCAGGAACAGAGACCCAGTACTTC
TRBV7-2,.,.,TRBJ2-7,CASSFRDHGSYEQYF,TGTGCCAGCAGCTTCCGGGACCACGGCAGCTACGAGCAGTACTTC
TRBV12-5,many,.,TRBJ1-1,CASGLVRGVPTEAFF,TGTGCTAGTGGTTTGGTACGAGGGGTACCCACTGAAGCTTTCTTT
TRBV28,many,.,TRBJ1-2,CASRFDGYTF,TGTGCCAGCAGATTTGATGGCTACACCTTC
TRBV3-1,.,.,TRBJ2-1,CASSQRGGSCNEQFF,TGTGCCAGCAGCCAACGCGGCGGCTCCTGCAATGAGCAGTTCTTC
TRBV12-5,many,.,TRBJ2-2,CASGLYWGEMLTGELFF,TGTGCTAGTGGTTTGTACTGGGGGGAGATGCTCACCGGGGAGCTGTTTTTT
TRBV2,many,.,TRBJ1-5,CASSERDPGPDPLANQPQHF,TGTGCCAGCAGTGAAAGGGATCCGGGCCCCGACCCTTTAGCAAATCAGCCCCAGCATTTT
TRBV18,.,.,TRBJ1-3,CASSPRGPVSGNTIYF,TGTGCCAGCTCACCACGCGGCCCTGTCTCTGGAAACACCATATATTTT
TRBV18,many,TRBD1,TRBJ2-3,CASSLRDSITDTQYF,TGTGCCAGCTCACTCCGGGACAGCATCACAGATACGCAGTATTTT